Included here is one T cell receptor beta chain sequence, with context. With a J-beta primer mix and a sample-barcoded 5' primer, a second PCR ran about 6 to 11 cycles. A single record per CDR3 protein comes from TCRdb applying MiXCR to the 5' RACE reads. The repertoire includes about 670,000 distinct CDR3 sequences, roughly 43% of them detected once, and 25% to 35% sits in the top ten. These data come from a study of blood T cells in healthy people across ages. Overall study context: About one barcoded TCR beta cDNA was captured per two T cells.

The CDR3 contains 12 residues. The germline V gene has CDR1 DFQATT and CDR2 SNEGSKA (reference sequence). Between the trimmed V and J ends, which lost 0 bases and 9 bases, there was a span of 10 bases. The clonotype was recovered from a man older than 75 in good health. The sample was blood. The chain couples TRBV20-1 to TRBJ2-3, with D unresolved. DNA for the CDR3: TGCAGTGCTAGAGAGACTGGCCAGACGCAGTATTTT. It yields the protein CSARETGQTQYF.